This passage covers 18 T cell receptor beta chains from one sample sequenced in a study of T cells in Graves' hyperthyroidism and ophthalmopathy (dated by TCRdb to the late 2010s). Libraries were built with multiplex PCR. Sequenced on an Illumina HiSeq 2000. The TCR beta CDR3 regions were amplified from RNA transcripts. The TCR CDR3 was subjected to a first round of RT-PCR using the HTBI primer set and the Qiagen OneStep RT-PCR kit. TCRdb reprocessing: public reads trimmed at Q25 with fastp, clones called with MiXCR, in-frame beta chains kept. Every distinct CDR3 protein forms one entry, paired with its most common genes and DNA. For this sample the table gives some 490,000 distinct CDR3 sequences, of which approximately 22% were detected only once. Of the sample, 45% to 50% is held by the ten largest clones. The sample consisted of blood. These receptors all come from a woman in her 70s with Graves' ophthalmopathy.

V gene TRBV3-1 combines with J gene TRBJ2-3, with a tentative D call TRBD2 (6 bases). The germline V and J ends were trimmed by 2 bases and 2 bases, with 17 bases remaining between them. CDR1 and CDR2 (germline): LGHDT, YNNKEL (reference sequence). The CDR3 has 17 amino acids. The CDR3 nucleotides are TGTGCCAGCAGCCAAACCGGCGTGACTAGATACACAGATACGCAGTATTTT. Translation: CASSQTGVTRYTDTQYF.

The CDR3 reads CASSKAGDETQYF. CDR3 coding DNA: TGTGCCAGCAGCAAAGCGGGAGACGAGACCCAGTACTTC. The chain recombines TRBV5-4 with TRBJ2-5; 8 nucleotides agree with TRBD2. Germline V CDR1 and CDR2: SGHNT, YYREEE (reference sequence). This CDR3 spans 13 amino acids. J gave up 5 bases and V 4 bases, and 4 bases lay outside the gene matches.

This clonotype was counted many times. The chain recombines TRBV6-1 with TRBJ1-5; TRBD1 agrees at 11 bases. V was clipped by 4 bases and J by 7 bases; unmatched bases: 12. This CDR3 has 17 residues. Germline V gene sequence: CDR1 MNHNS, CDR2 SASEGT. CDR3 nucleotides: TGTGCCAGCAGTGGCCGGGACAGGGGGGTTCGCGGCCAGCCCCAGCATTTT. Its translation: CASSGRDRGVRGQPQHF.

This clonotype turned up a few times. This chain links TRBV19 with TRBJ2-2; D is uncertain. Germline CDR1 is LNHDA and CDR2 is SQIVND (reference sequence). The CDR3 is 15 amino acids. V was cut by 5 bases and J by 2 bases, with 12 bases left in between. CDR3 in amino acids: CASSGFGSNTGELFF. Here the CDR3 DNA reads TGTGCCAGTAGTGGTTTCGGCAGTAACACCGGGGAGCTGTTTTTT.

V gene TRBV27 combines with J gene TRBJ2-1; the D gene is possibly TRBD2 (5 bases). Trimming took 3 bases from V and 9 from J, leaving 12 bases between them. This CDR3 comprises 13 residues. Germline CDR1 reads MNHEY; CDR2 reads SMNVEV (reference sequence). CDR3 coding DNA: TGTGCCAGCAGTTTGTCCCGGGATACTGAGCAGTTCTTC. This codes for CASSLSRDTEQFF.

This clonotype appeared a few times. The chain has TRBV7-3 and TRBJ2-1; 12 bases line up with TRBD2. The length of the CDR3 is 20 residues. Trimming took 1 base from V and 0 from J; bases not matched to a gene: 10. Germline V gives CDR1 SGHTA, CDR2 FQGTGA. The CDR3 sequence is CASSLIRGTSGFSSYNEQFF. CDR3 in DNA: TGTGCCAGCAGCTTAATTAGAGGGACTAGCGGGTTCAGCTCCTACAATGAGCAGTTCTTC.

This clonotype was seen many times. Mismatch with germline at one junction end may stem from a read error. The chain recombines TRBV5-1 with TRBJ2-3; unclear D gene. From germline, CDR1 is SGHRS and CDR2 YFSETQ. The CDR3 loop spans 12 amino acids. As DNA, the CDR3 is TGTGCCAGCAGCTTAGCCGGGGATACGCAGTATTTT. This encodes CASSLAGDTQYF.

This chain joins TRBV3-1 and TRBJ2-5; tentative D call: TRBD2 (6 bases). The CDR3 has 18 amino acids. V gave up 0 bases and J gave up 5 bases, with 22 bases separating them. Germline V gives CDR1 LGHDT, CDR2 YNNKEL (reference sequence). CDR3 region: CASSQERKVRTGGETQYF. CDR3 DNA: TGTGCCAGCAGCCAAGAGAGAAAGGTCCGTACAGGAGGGGAGACCCAGTACTTC.

This clonotype was seen repeatedly, ten times or more. V is TRBV28 and J is TRBJ2-7; D uncertain. The germline V and J ends were trimmed by 7 bases and 5 bases, with 12 bases remaining between them. The CDR3 is made up of 12 amino acids. The germline V gene has CDR1 MDHEN and CDR2 SYDVKM. The CDR3, as DNA: TGTGCCAGCAACGCGGCCCCGGACGAGCAGTACTTC. The encoded protein is CASNAAPDEQYF.

As for this clonotype: A much bigger clone sits one base away, suggesting this may be a read error. The chain is built from TRBV7-9 and TRBJ2-1; D is unclear. This CDR3 region has 12 residues. Germline assignment: CDR1 SEHNR and CDR2 FQNEAQ (reference sequence). CDR3 DNA: TGTGCCAGCACCTTCACTTACAATGAGCAGCTCTTC. This encodes CASTFTYNEQLF.

In this sample, this clonotype turned up a few times. The chain is built from TRBV3-1 and TRBJ1-2, with D possibly being TRBD1 (6 bases). V lost 5 bases and J lost 8, with 21 bases in between. This CDR3 is built from 15 residues. Germline loops: CDR1 LGHDT, CDR2 YNNKEL (reference sequence). The CDR3 protein is CASSSIGGWEGGYTF. DNA of the CDR3: TGTGCCAGCAGCTCGATAGGGGGGTGGGAAGGAGGCTACACCTTC. Together with reference TRBV3-1 and TRBJ1-2, the CDR3 gives the full variable domain: DTAVSQTPKYLVTQMGNDKSIKCEQNLGHDTMYWYKQDSKKFLKIMFSYNNKELIINETVPNRFSPKSPDKAHLNLHINSLELGDSAVYFCASSSIGGWEGGYTFGSGTRLTVV.

This clonotype came up a few times. V gene TRBV11-2 combines with J gene TRBJ2-5; possible D gene TRBD2, 6 bases. The CDR3 spans 15 residues. V was clipped by 0 bases and J by 4 bases, with 12 bases between them. From germline, CDR1 is SGHAT and CDR2 FQNNGV. In nucleotides, the CDR3 is TGTGCCAGCAGCTTAGATCATGGAGCGGGAGAGACCCAGTACTTC. It is translated as CASSLDHGAGETQYF.

This clonotype was detected a few times. V usage is TRBV5-1 and J usage is TRBJ2-1, with a tentative D call TRBD2 (5 bases). V dropped 0 bases and J dropped 4 bases, with 5 bases sitting between them. The CDR3 consists of 13 residues. Germline V gene lookup returns CDR1 SGHRS and CDR2 YFSETQ. The DNA for the CDR3 is TGCGCCAGCAGCTTGGGGGAGTACAATGAGCAGTTCTTC. It encodes CASSLGEYNEQFF.

This clonotype was observed at least ten times. The chain has TRBV20-1 and TRBJ1-1; D not certain. Germline V lookup: CDR1 DFQATT, CDR2 SNEGSKA (reference sequence). Trimming pared 0 bases from V and 1 base from J, leaving 6 bases between. This CDR3 is built from 13 residues. CDR3: CSAREGPNTEAFF. CDR3 coding DNA: TGCAGTGCTAGAGAAGGGCCGAACACTGAAGCTTTCTTT.

In its sample, this clonotype was seen many times. This chain uses TRBV10-3 with TRBJ1-1; no reliable D call. V lost 4 bases and J lost 6, with 12 bases in between. The CDR3 sequence is 13 residues long. CDR1 ENHRY and CDR2 SYGVKD come from the germline V gene. The CDR3 nucleotides read TGTGCCATCAGTGGGCGGGAAGGGTCTGAAGCTTTCTTT. Residues: CAISGREGSEAFF.

The sample holds one count of this clonotype. This chain joins TRBV3-1 and TRBJ1-5, with 10 nucleotides matching TRBD1. CDR3 length equals 14 residues. Per the germline V gene, CDR1 is LGHDT and CDR2 is YNNKEL (reference sequence). The V and J ends lost 6 bases and 7 bases, in that order; junction bases with no gene match: 6. The CDR3 nucleotides are TGTGCCAGCAGTGACGGGACAGGGGAACAGCCCCAGCATTTT. Residues: CASSDGTGEQPQHF.

The chain has TRBV7-2 and TRBJ2-5; TRBD2 aligns across 14 bases. CDR3 length: 18 amino acids. The trim removed 7 bases at V and 2 bases at J, leaving 12 bases unmatched. Germline CDR1 is SGHTA and CDR2 is FQGNSA. CDR3 nucleotide sequence: TGTGCCAGCAACGACCAACTGGGACTAGCGGGAGTACAAGAGACCCAGTACTTC. It yields the protein CASNDQLGLAGVQETQYF.

In its sample, this clonotype was seen many times. V gene TRBV3-1 combines with J gene TRBJ1-1; D remains unclear. Germline V gene sequence: CDR1 LGHDT, CDR2 YNNKEL (reference sequence). Trimming shortened V by 1 base and J by 0 bases, and 6 bases separated the two germline ends. The CDR3 covers 14 residues. The CDR3 nucleotides are TGTGCCAGCAGCCAAGGGCTCTTGAACACTGAAGCTTTCTTT. Its protein is CASSQGLLNTEAFF.